This T cell receptor (beta chain) is drawn from a study of immune characterization of retroperitoneal liposarcoma. This clonotype occurred many times. The V gene lost 6 bases and the J gene lost 0 bases, with 9 bases spanning the gap. The CDR3 runs to 14 residues. Germline V gene lookup returns CDR1 SEHNR and CDR2 FQNEAQ (reference sequence). TCRdb reprocessed the PCR reads with MiXCR, giving one entry per CDR3 protein. The sample lists over 9,500 distinct CDR3 sequences; roughly 23% were seen once. Sequencing used blood. This clonotype was sampled from a female donor with retroperitoneal liposarcoma. The chain couples TRBV7-9 to TRBJ2-1; D not resolved. CDR3 DNA sequence: TGTGCCAGCAGTGGGGAATTCTCCTACAATGAGCAGTTCTTC. It is translated as CASSGEFSYNEQFF.